The present entry profiles one TCR beta chain with its context. This record comes from a study of blood T cell repertoires in COVID-19. Study details: Sites across the United States, Italy and Spain contributed samples from acute and convalescent COVID-19. T cells, B-cell-depleted T cells, or PBMCs supplied cDNA or gDNA.

In the authors' methods: Estimation of nucleated cell counts relied on the amplification of reference gene primers. Only in-frame clones appear in the TCRdb table, and some are missing; sequencing was by immunoSEQ multiplex PCR. V and J calls and clone size are those listed in that table; D and trimming were worked out from the DNA. The data hold about 140,000 clones, with approximately 81% observed a single time. The CDR3 has 14 amino acids. CDR1 is SEHNR, CDR2 FQNEAQ, per germline (reference sequence). The ends were cut back, 3 bases at V and 2 bases at J, with 11 bases in the middle. The chain is built from TRBV7-9 and TRBJ2-7; D not certain. Sequencing was carried out using peripheral blood. The TCR originated in a human donor in a cohort sampled during active COVID-19. This CDR3 reads CASSFVREPYEQYF. The CDR3 DNA reads TGTGCCAGCAGCTTTGTGCGAGAGCCCTACGAGCAGTACTTC.